These 32 T cell receptor beta chains were all obtained from the same sample, sequenced in a study of T cell repertoires in cytomegalovirus infection. MiXCR, applied by TCRdb to the reads, yields one record per CDR3 protein. The repertoire holds roughly 150,000 distinct CDR3 sequences, with less than 25% as singletons. The sequenced sample consisted of PBMCs. The receptors were sampled from a human donor in good health (CMV status not recorded). Some clones in this sample may be carry-over from other donors' samples.

This CDR3 is CASSSLGTSGRASEQYF. DNA of the CDR3: TGTGCCAGCAGCTCGCTTGGGACTAGCGGGAGGGCCTCAGAGCAGTACTTC. The rearrangement uses TRBV7-2 and TRBJ2-7, with 16 bases that match TRBD2. Germline CDR1 is SGHTA and CDR2 is FQGNSA. This CDR3 comprises 17 residues. V shed 4 bases, J shed 7 bases, and the junction held 10 bases outside the gene matches.

This clonotype was found a few times. The DNA for the CDR3 is TGTGCCAGCAGGGACAGGGGCACCGGGGAGCTGTTTTTT. Its protein product is CASRDRGTGELFF. V gene TRBV12-3 or TRBV12-4 combines with J gene TRBJ2-2; 9 nucleotides align to TRBD1. V trimming: 6 bases; J trimming: 4 bases; junction bases outside the gene matches: 0. The CDR3 runs to 13 residues.

This sequence joins TRBV18 and TRBJ1-1; 7 nucleotides line up with TRBD1. The CDR3 runs 12 residues. The junction had 1 base not matched to a gene; V was cut back by 3 bases and J by 6 bases. Per the germline V gene, CDR1 is KGHSH and CDR2 is LQKENI. In DNA, the CDR3 is TGTGCCAGCTCACCGGGGACAGCTGAAGCTTTCTTT. This encodes CASSPGTAEAFF.

This clonotype was observed many times. The chain employs TRBV7-2 and TRBJ2-3; D is perhaps TRBD2 (7 bases). This CDR3 has 16 residues. The V gene's germline CDR1 is SGHTA and CDR2 FQGNSA. V gave up 5 bases and J gave up 2 bases, with 17 bases separating them. The CDR3 sequence: CASSGGGAGNTDTQYF. CDR3 nucleotide sequence: TGTGCCAGCAGCGGAGGGGGAGCGGGGAACACAGATACGCAGTATTTT.

This clonotype was found many times. The gene calls are TRBV28 and TRBJ2-1; 7 nucleotides match TRBD2. Germline values: CDR1 MDHEN, CDR2 SYDVKM. After removal of 2 bases from V and 9 bases from J, the junction contained 13 bases not matched to a gene. This CDR3 is 16 amino acids long. CDR3 coding DNA: TGTGCCAGCAGTTTAGCCGCCGGGACCGGGGGGTTTGAGCAGTTCTTC. Residues: CASSLAAGTGGFEQFF. Full variable domain (rest looked up from reference TRBV28 and TRBJ2-1): DVKVTQSSRYLVKRTGEKVFLECVQDMDHENMFWYRQDPGLGLRLIYFSYDVKMKEKGDIPEGYSVSREKKERFSLILESASTNQTSMYLCASSLAAGTGGFEQFFGPGTRLTVL.

For this clonotype: A read error may be the cause here, since a much bigger clone is one base away. The chain links TRBV29-1 to TRBJ2-7; TRBD2 matches 9 bases. This CDR3 is 15 amino acids long. Germline CDR1 and CDR2: SQVTM and ANQGSEA. CDR3 region: CSVATTSGLSSEQYF. CDR3 nucleotides: TGCAGCGTTGCGACGACTAGCGGTCTCTCCTCCGAGCAGTACTTC.

About this clonotype itself: Germline and junction disagree at one end, which may indicate a read error. The CDR3 here is CASSIGTGAQPQHF. The CDR3 bases are TGTGCCAGTAGTATAGGTACGGGGGCTCAGCCCCAGCACTTT. The rearrangement joins TRBV19 to TRBJ1-5, with D possibly TRBD1 on 6 matching bases. Germline V gene sequence: CDR1 LNHDA, CDR2 SQIVND (reference sequence). The CDR3 is made up of 14 amino acids.

This clonotype has a handful of counts. CDR3 loop: CASSLGTGGTQETQYF. Here the CDR3 DNA reads TGTGCCAGCAGCTTGGGGACAGGGGGGACCCAAGAGACCCAGTACTTC. The chain links TRBV7-3 to TRBJ2-5; 11 positions match TRBD1. Germline V gives CDR1 SGHTA, CDR2 FQGTGA. Trimming cost V 3 bases and J 1 base; bases outside gene matches: 4. CDR3 length equals 16 residues. Full variable domain (remainder filled in from reference TRBV7-3 and TRBJ2-5): GAGVSQTPSNKVTEKGKYVELRCDPISGHTALYWYRQSLGQGPEFLIYFQGTGAADDSGLPNDRFFAVRPEGSVSTLKIQRTERGDSAVYLCASSLGTGGTQETQYFGPGTRLLVL.

This clonotype was seen many times. The rearrangement uses TRBV12-3 or TRBV12-4 and TRBJ2-1, with 7 nucleotides matching TRBD1. V lost 3 bases and J lost 6; bases outside the gene matches: 8. The CDR3 sequence is 15 residues long. CDR3 amino acids: CASSFFADRANEQFF. The CDR3 nucleotides are TGTGCCAGCAGTTTTTTCGCCGACAGGGCCAATGAGCAGTTCTTC.

V is TRBV25-1 and J is TRBJ1-2; D perhaps matches TRBD1 (5 bases). The CDR3 runs 15 residues. The V and J ends lost 1 base and 2 bases respectively, with 11 bases between them. Germline-derived CDR1 and CDR2 are MGHDK and SYGVNS. For the CDR3, the DNA is TGTGCCAGCAGTGAATTCGGGACCCTGAACTATGGCTACACCTTC. Residues: CASSEFGTLNYGYTF.

The rearrangement joins TRBV10-3 to TRBJ1-1; 8 positions agree with TRBD1. The germline gives CDR1 ENHRY, CDR2 SYGVKD. The CDR3 covers 14 residues. V lost 5 bases, J lost 1 base, and 3 bases stayed unmatched. In DNA form, the CDR3 reads TGTGCCATCAGTCCCAGGGGGCCGAACACTGAAGCTTTCTTT. As protein: CAISPRGPNTEAFF.

This clonotype occurred many times. This sequence joins TRBV7-2 and TRBJ2-3; 15 bases fit TRBD2. This CDR3 has 16 amino acids. Trimming at V came to 4 bases and at J to 4 bases, leaving 3 bases not matched to a gene. Germline V gene data show CDR1 as SGHTA and CDR2 as FQGNSA. CDR3 nucleotides: TGTGCCAGCAGCTGGGGACTAGCGGGAGGTGCAGATACGCAGTATTTT. As protein: CASSWGLAGGADTQYF.

The chain joins TRBV7-6 to TRBJ1-1; TRBD1 agrees at 8 bases. Germline CDR1 reads SGHVS; CDR2 reads FNYEAQ. The CDR3 has 15 amino acids. The V segment lost 3 bases and the J segment 5 bases; nucleotides outside the gene matches: 8. In DNA, the CDR3 is TGTGCCAGCAGCTTCCCAGGACAGGGCTTTACTGAAGCTTTCTTT. This translates into CASSFPGQGFTEAFF.

In its sample, this clonotype was seen a few times. The chain couples TRBV7-8 to TRBJ1-5, with D unclear. This CDR3 contains 15 residues. Germline-derived CDR1 and CDR2 are SGHVS and FQNEAQ. V was cut by 2 bases and J by 1 base, with 9 bases left in between. The CDR3 loop is CASSLSGGSNQPQHF. CDR3 coding DNA: TGTGCCAGCAGCTTATCCGGAGGAAGCAATCAGCCCCAGCATTTT.

This clonotype was observed a few times. The V gene is TRBV5-5, the J gene TRBJ2-2; 12 nucleotides match TRBD2. The CDR3 totals 16 residues. Germline V lookup: CDR1 SGHKS, CDR2 YYEKEE (reference sequence). The V gene end was trimmed by 2 bases and the J gene end by 6 bases; junction bases not matched to a gene: 5. The CDR3 reads CASSFPSGGASGELFF. The CDR3 DNA sequence: TGTGCCAGCAGCTTTCCTAGCGGGGGGGCTTCCGGGGAGCTGTTTTTT. Supplemented by reference TRBV5-5 and TRBJ2-2, the full variable domain reads DAGVTQSPTHLIKTRGQQVTLRCSPISGHKSVSWYQQVLGQGPQFIFQYYEKEERGRGNFPDRFSARQFPNYSSELNVNALLLGDSALYLCASSFPSGGASGELFFGEGSRLTVL.

This clonotype was recorded a few times. This chain uses TRBV11-2 with TRBJ2-1, with D tentatively TRBD2 (6 bases). Trimming stripped 4 bases from V and 4 bases from J, with 11 bases between. CDR1 SGHAT and CDR2 FQNNGV come from the germline V gene. The CDR3 runs to 14 residues. The CDR3 sequence: CASSSWTMYNEQFF. The CDR3 nucleotides read TGTGCCAGCAGCTCTTGGACTATGTACAATGAGCAGTTCTTC.

This clonotype appeared a few times. V and J are TRBV20-1 and TRBJ2-1, with TRBD2 matching 8 bases. CDR1 is DFQATT and CDR2 is SNEGSKA in the germline V gene (reference sequence). CDR3 length: 18 residues. V shed 0 bases, J shed 0 bases, and the junction held 10 bases outside the gene matches. In nucleotides, the CDR3 is TGCAGTGCTAGAGATCCAGCGGGAGCCATTGGCTCCTACAATGAGCAGTTCTTC. Residues: CSARDPAGAIGSYNEQFF.

This clonotype has only a few counts. The V and J genes are TRBV6-5 and TRBJ2-7, with D perhaps TRBD2 (6 bases). The CDR3 spans 15 residues. Germline V gene lookup returns CDR1 MNHEY and CDR2 SVGAGI. Trimming removed 5 bases from V and 3 bases from J, with 17 bases in between. The DNA for the CDR3 is TGTGCCAGCAGTAGCACGGGGGTTACCTTCTACGAGCAGTACTTC. Its translation: CASSSTGVTFYEQYF.

This clonotype has at least ten counts. The V and J genes are TRBV7-2 and TRBJ2-7, with D perhaps TRBD1 or TRBD2 (6 bases each). Trimming left V 2 bases short and J 6 bases short, with 14 bases between. The CDR3 is 14 residues long. CDR1 and CDR2 (germline): SGHTA, FQGNSA. CDR3 bases: TGTGCCAGCAGCTTAAAAAATGGAGGGGGCGAGCAGTACTTC. It codes for CASSLKNGGGEQYF.

The table lists this clonotype with many counts. The chain has TRBV7-8 and TRBJ1-1; the D gene is possibly TRBD1 (6 bases). Germline assignment: CDR1 SGHVS and CDR2 FQNEAQ. This CDR3 is 12 amino acids long. V gave up 5 bases and J gave up 8 bases, with 12 bases separating them. Here the CDR3 DNA reads TGTGCCAGCAGCATTAACGACAGGGAAGCTTTCTTT. Protein sequence: CASSINDREAFF. The whole variable domain, filled in from reference TRBV7-8 and TRBJ1-1, reads GAGVSQSPRYKVAKRGQDVALRCDPISGHVSLFWYQQALGQGPEFLTYFQNEAQLDKSGLPSDRFFAERPEGSVSTLKIQRTQQEDSAVYLCASSINDREAFFGQGTRLTVV.

This clonotype was seen only a few times. The chain uses TRBV11-2 and TRBJ1-4; no clear D gene. V lost 6 bases and J lost 4, with 18 bases in between. This CDR3 contains 16 residues. Germline assignment: CDR1 SGHAT and CDR2 FQNNGV. CDR3 bases: TGTGCCAGCAGACAATCCTTACAGCACGTTAATGAAAAACTGTTTTTT. It encodes CASRQSLQHVNEKLFF.

Many counts were recorded for this clonotype. J is TRBJ1-6 and V is TRBV5-6, with D unclear. Germline CDR1 and CDR2: SGHDT and YYEEEE. The CDR3 is made up of 18 amino acids. The V end lost 2 bases, the J end lost 0 bases, and 15 bases lay between the germline ends. Here the CDR3 reads CASSFGHLSSSYNSPLHF. CDR3 sequence (DNA): TGTGCCAGCAGCTTCGGGCACCTATCTAGCTCCTATAATTCACCCCTCCACTTT.

This clonotype has only a few counts. The chain recombines TRBV7-3 with TRBJ2-6; D not resolved. The germline V gene encodes CDR1 SGHTA and CDR2 FQGTGA. V gave up 2 bases and J gave up 1 base, with 6 bases separating them. The CDR3 consists of 15 residues. The CDR3 DNA is TGTGCCAGCAGCTTATTCGAGTCTGGGGCCAACGTCCTGACTTTC. Translation: CASSLFESGANVLTF.

The chain couples TRBV12-3 or TRBV12-4 to TRBJ2-1; 14 nucleotides agree with TRBD2. V lost 5 bases to trimming and J lost 1 base; unmatched junction nucleotides: 7. This CDR3 spans 18 amino acids. The CDR3 region is CASSPGLAGGQSYNEQFF. CDR3 sequence (DNA): TGTGCCAGCAGTCCTGGACTAGCGGGGGGCCAATCCTACAATGAGCAGTTCTTC.

This chain links TRBV5-4 with TRBJ2-5, with 8 bases identical to TRBD2. CDR1 is SGHNT, CDR2 YYREEE, per germline (reference sequence). The CDR3 is made up of 16 amino acids. Trimming cost V 0 bases and J 5 bases; bases outside gene matches: 9. The CDR3 DNA reads as TGTGCCAGCAGCTTGGTACCAGCGGGAGCGGTTGAGACCCAGTACTTC. It translates to CASSLVPAGAVETQYF.

At least ten counts were recorded for this clonotype. This sequence joins TRBV28 and TRBJ1-1, with D perhaps TRBD1 (6 bases). V lost 6 bases to trimming and J lost 6 bases, with 17 bases between them. Germline assignment: CDR1 MDHEN and CDR2 SYDVKM. CDR3 length equals 14 residues. The CDR3 loop is CASSSSGTLAEAFF. Written as DNA, the CDR3 is TGTGCCAGCAGCTCTTCCGGGACACTGGCTGAAGCTTTCTTT.

This clonotype was observed many times. V gene TRBV11-2 combines with J gene TRBJ2-4, with D possibly TRBD1 on 6 matching bases. The germline V gene has CDR1 SGHAT and CDR2 FQNNGV. V gave up 1 base and J gave up 6 bases, with 10 bases separating them. This CDR3 is 14 amino acids long. CDR3 bases: TGTGCCAGCAGCTTAGGTCAGGGGTCAAACATTCAGTACTTC. This sequence encodes CASSLGQGSNIQYF.

This chain links TRBV7-9 with TRBJ1-4; 9 bases align to TRBD1. The germline V gene has CDR1 SEHNR and CDR2 FQNEAQ (reference sequence). Losses at the gene ends were 5 bases for V and 6 bases for J; bases not matched to a gene: 10. This CDR3 has 16 amino acids. The CDR3 loop reads CASSGMGTGMHEKLFF. The CDR3 DNA sequence: TGTGCCAGCAGCGGGATGGGGACAGGGATGCATGAAAAACTGTTTTTT. The full variable domain, completed using reference TRBV7-9 and TRBJ1-4, is DTGVSQNPRHKITKRGQNVTFRCDPISEHNRLYWYRQTLGQGPEFLTYFQNEAQLEKSRLLSDRFSAERPKGSFSTLEIQRTEQGDSAMYLCASSGMGTGMHEKLFFGSGTQLSVL.

This clonotype showed up just a few times. V gene TRBV20-1 combines with J gene TRBJ1-5; no definite D call. V dropped 0 bases and J dropped 9 bases, with 12 bases sitting between them. This CDR3 is built from 13 residues. Germline V gives CDR1 DFQATT, CDR2 SNEGSKA (reference sequence). The CDR3 is CSARDRLSGPQHF. The CDR3 DNA reads TGCAGTGCTAGAGATCGGTTGTCGGGGCCCCAGCATTTT.

Ten or more counts support this clonotype. The chain links TRBV28 to TRBJ2-5; 10 bases are a match to TRBD2. The J segment lost 2 bases and the V segment lost 4 bases, leaving 4 bases of the junction unmatched. CDR1 and CDR2 from the germline V gene are MDHEN and SYDVKM. The CDR3 spans 15 residues. CDR3 coding DNA: TGTGCCAGCAGTTCGAGGACTAGCGGTCAAGAGACCCAGTACTTC. The encoded protein is CASSSRTSGQETQYF.

The chain links TRBV15 to TRBJ2-5, with 7 bases identical to TRBD2. The CDR3 totals 15 residues. Germline assignment: CDR1 LNHNV and CDR2 YYDKDF (reference sequence). Losses at the gene ends were 2 bases for V and 5 bases for J; bases not matched to a gene: 8. The CDR3 sequence: CATSRSQGGMETQYF. The CDR3 DNA reads TGTGCCACCAGCAGAAGTCAGGGAGGGATGGAGACCCAGTACTTC.

This clonotype was counted ten times or more. The chain uses TRBV19 and TRBJ2-1, with 7 bases matching TRBD2. Trimming removed 1 base from V and 9 bases from J; junction bases left unmatched: 0. From germline, CDR1 is LNHDA and CDR2 SQIVND (reference sequence). CDR3 size: 12 residues. The CDR3 sequence: CASSIAGGEQFF. The CDR3 DNA reads as TGTGCCAGTAGTATAGCGGGGGGTGAGCAGTTCTTC.